This T cell receptor beta chain is drawn from a study of blood T cells in healthy people across ages. The authors extracted at least 5 micrograms of total RNA per sample. V gave up 3 bases and J gave up 6 bases; unmatched junction bases: 9. Germline V gene data show CDR1 as SGDLS and CDR2 as YYNGEE. CDR3 length: 16 amino acids. A second PCR, run for about 6 to 11 cycles, used a sample-barcoded 5' primer plus a J-beta primer mix. A 12-random-nucleotide template-switch adaptor tagged each cDNA molecule. TCRdb used MiXCR to reprocess the 5' RACE reads, holding one entry per CDR3 protein. The sample has about 780,000 distinct CDR3 sequences; more than 35% are singletons.

The specimen was blood. This chain connects TRBV9 to TRBJ2-5; 12 bases fit TRBD2. This TCR was recovered from a man aged 80 or over in good health. The CDR3 reads CASSEGSSGRGKTQYF. DNA of the CDR3: TGTGCCAGCAGCGAGGGGTCTAGCGGGAGGGGAAAGACCCAGTACTTC.